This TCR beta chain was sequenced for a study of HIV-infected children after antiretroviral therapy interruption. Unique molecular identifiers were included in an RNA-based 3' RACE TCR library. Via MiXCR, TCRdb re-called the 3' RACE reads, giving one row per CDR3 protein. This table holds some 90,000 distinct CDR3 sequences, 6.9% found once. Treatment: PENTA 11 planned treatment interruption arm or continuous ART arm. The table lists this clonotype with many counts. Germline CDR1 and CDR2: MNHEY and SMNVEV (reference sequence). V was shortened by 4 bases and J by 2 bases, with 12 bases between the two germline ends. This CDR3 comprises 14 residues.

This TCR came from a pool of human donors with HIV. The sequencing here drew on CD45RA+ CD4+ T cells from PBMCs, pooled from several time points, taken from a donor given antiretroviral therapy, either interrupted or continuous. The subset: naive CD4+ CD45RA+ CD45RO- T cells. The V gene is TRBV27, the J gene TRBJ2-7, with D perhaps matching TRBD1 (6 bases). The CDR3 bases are TGTGCCAGCAGTTCCCGGACAGCTACCTACGAGCAGTACTTC. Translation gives CASSSRTATYEQYF.